These 22 T cell receptor beta chains came from one sample sequenced in a study of CD8 T cells in ankylosing spondylitis. The antigens these receptors bind are not known. Study-level results: About 8 highly homologous variants made up a TCR beta motif, and this motif appeared characteristic of ankylosing spondylitis blood.

TCRdb called the 5' RACE reads again in MiXCR, with one record for every CDR3 protein. Among some 240,000 distinct CDR3 sequences listed, 5.5% to 7.5% were seen once. The sample comprised blood, either unsorted or a sorted T cell fraction (not recorded which). All receptors come from a male donor with ankylosing spondylitis.

This clonotype was counted ten times or more. The rearrangement joins TRBV2 to TRBJ1-1; D ambiguous. Germline V gene lookup returns CDR1 SNHLY and CDR2 FYNNEI. The CDR3 contains 15 residues. V shed 2 bases and J shed 4 bases, with 14 bases lying between them. The CDR3 nucleotides read TGTGCCAGCAGTGAATGGGCGGGGAGCGGCACTGAAGCTTTCTTT. Its protein is CASSEWAGSGTEAFF.

The chain joins TRBV27 to TRBJ2-7; the D gene is possibly TRBD2 (6 bases). Trimming stripped 2 bases from V and 2 bases from J, with 16 bases between. Germline CDR1 is MNHEY and CDR2 is SMNVEV (reference sequence). This CDR3 is 16 amino acids long. Here the CDR3 reads CASSLRRAGTPYEQYF. For the CDR3, the DNA is TGTGCCAGCAGTTTAAGGAGGGCAGGGACTCCCTACGAGCAGTACTTC.

This clonotype was counted between two and nine times. The gene calls are TRBV5-1 and TRBJ2-1, with a tentative D call TRBD2 (5 bases). CDR3 length: 13 residues. Trimming removed 0 bases from V and 10 bases from J, with 11 bases in between. The germline V gene has CDR1 SGHRS and CDR2 YFSETQ. CDR3 nucleotide sequence: TGCGCCAGCAGCTTGGGTTTAGCGTACGAGCAGTTCTTC. Its translation is CASSLGLAYEQFF.

A few counts support this clonotype. The V gene is TRBV15, the J gene TRBJ2-1, with 11 positions matching TRBD2. Trimming took 3 bases from V and 7 from J; bases not matched to a gene: 5. This CDR3 comprises 15 residues. In germline, CDR1 is LNHNV, CDR2 YYDKDF (reference sequence). The CDR3 reads CATSSLASGRNEQFF. The CDR3 DNA reads TGTGCCACCAGCAGTTTGGCTAGCGGGAGGAATGAGCAGTTCTTC. The full variable domain, with the rest looked up from reference TRBV15 and TRBJ2-1, is DAMVIQNPRYQVTQFGKPVTLSCSQTLNHNVMYWYQQKSSQAPKLLFHYYDKDFNNEADTPDNFQSRRPNTSFCFLDIRSPGLGDTAMYLCATSSLASGRNEQFFGPGTRLTVL.

This chain links TRBV24-1 with TRBJ2-5; 14 bases align to TRBD2. In germline, CDR1 is KGHDR, CDR2 SFDVKD. The CDR3 extends over 16 amino acids. V shed 4 bases and J 5 bases; nucleotides not matched to a gene: 5. CDR3: CATSEETSGRAETQYF. The CDR3 DNA is TGTGCCACCAGTGAGGAGACTAGCGGGAGGGCGGAGACCCAGTACTTC.

Ten or more counts support this clonotype. The chain links TRBV14 to TRBJ2-1; 8 nucleotides line up with TRBD2. The V and J ends lost 3 bases and 0 bases, in that order; junction bases with no gene match: 4. CDR3 length equals 16 residues. Germline V gene data show CDR1 as SGHDN and CDR2 as FVKESK. This chain's CDR3 is CASSHVGGGSYNEQFF. The CDR3, as DNA: TGTGCCAGCAGCCACGTCGGGGGGGGCTCCTACAATGAGCAGTTCTTC.

Worth noting for this clonotype: Being one base from a much bigger clone, this may be a read error. The CDR3 does not close with the conserved phenylalanine or tryptophan, likely indicating a read error. The genes are TRBV27 and TRBJ2-7; perhaps TRBD2 as D (5 bases). V gave up 4 bases and J gave up 7 bases, with 14 bases separating them. The germline V gene encodes CDR1 MNHEY and CDR2 SMNVEV (reference sequence). The CDR3 loop spans 13 amino acids. Here the CDR3 DNA reads TGTGCCAGCAGTTCCTTGGGAGCATTGGAGCAGTACTAC. It codes for CASSSLGALEQYY.

This clonotype was found many times. The chain joins TRBV7-2 to TRBJ1-1; weak D call: TRBD1 (5 bases). This CDR3 comprises 16 residues. Germline V gene sequence: CDR1 SGHTA, CDR2 FQGNSA. The V end lost 1 base, the J end lost 0 bases, and 12 bases lay between the germline ends. DNA of the CDR3: TGTGCCAGCAGCTTAGGCAGGGTGGGTATGAACACTGAAGCTTTCTTT. This translates into CASSLGRVGMNTEAFF.

In this sample, this clonotype turned up many times. This chain links TRBV10-3 with TRBJ2-3, with TRBD1 matching over 9 bases. This CDR3 region has 18 residues. Germline CDR1 ENHRY, CDR2 SYGVKD. Trimming cost V 2 bases and J 2 bases; bases outside gene matches: 11. CDR3 in amino acids: CAISEGGTGHVFTDTQYF. The CDR3 bases are TGTGCCATCAGTGAGGGGGGGACAGGGCACGTTTTCACAGATACGCAGTATTTT.

This clonotype was counted ten times or more. The V gene is TRBV2, the J gene TRBJ2-2, with 7 bases fitting TRBD1. Germline CDR1 reads SNHLY; CDR2 reads FYNNEI. The CDR3 runs 14 residues. The trim removed 10 bases at V and 5 bases at J, leaving 10 bases unmatched. The DNA for the CDR3 is TGTGCCACCCCCCTTCCACAGGGGACCGGGGAGCTGTTTTTT. This codes for CATPLPQGTGELFF.

This clonotype was seen at least ten times. The chain has TRBV6-5 and TRBJ2-7; 9 nucleotides line up with TRBD1. The CDR3 is 17 residues long. V was clipped by 0 bases and J by 3 bases; unmatched bases: 9. Germline-derived CDR1 and CDR2 are MNHEY and SVGAGI. In DNA, the CDR3 is TGTGCCAGCAGTTACTCGCCCCCCGGGACAGGGAGCTACGAGCAGTACTTC. Translated: CASSYSPPGTGSYEQYF.

This clonotype came up many times. The CDR3 protein is CAISDFSDFPGNSGNTIYF. The CDR3, as DNA: TGTGCCATCAGTGACTTCTCGGATTTTCCAGGGAACTCTGGAAACACCATATATTTT. This chain joins TRBV10-3 and TRBJ1-3; a weak D match, TRBD1 (5 bases). Germline values: CDR1 ENHRY, CDR2 SYGVKD. Trimming removed 3 bases from V and 0 bases from J, with 21 bases in between. The CDR3 has 19 amino acids.

Ten or more counts support this clonotype. V is TRBV11-1 and J is TRBJ1-1; 7 bases match TRBD1. J lost 3 bases, V lost 5 bases, and 9 bases had no gene match. The CDR3 is 15 amino acids. Per the germline V gene, CDR1 is SGHAT and CDR2 is FQDESV (reference sequence). Here the CDR3 reads CASSPGGLGYTEAFF. The CDR3, as DNA: TGTGCCAGCAGCCCAGGGGGGCTTGGTTACACTGAAGCTTTCTTT.

This clonotype was counted many times. The V and J genes are TRBV9 and TRBJ2-7, with 7 bases that match TRBD2. J was trimmed by 0 bases and V by 0 bases; bases with no gene match: 6. From germline, CDR1 is SGDLS and CDR2 YYNGEE. The CDR3 is 16 amino acids. The CDR3 loop is CASSVGGGFFSYEQYF. The DNA for the CDR3 is TGTGCCAGCAGCGTAGGGGGAGGGTTTTTCTCCTACGAGCAGTACTTC.

V gene TRBV3-1 combines with J gene TRBJ2-7; D might be TRBD2 (5 bases). Deletions cut 1 base from V and 0 bases from J, with 13 bases between. The CDR3 contains 16 residues. Germline CDR1 LGHDT, CDR2 YNNKEL (reference sequence). DNA of the CDR3: TGTGCCAGCAGCCAAGCCGTCCTGGGGAGCTCCTACGAGCAGTACTTC. Translation: CASSQAVLGSSYEQYF.

The table lists this clonotype with many counts. This chain joins TRBV12-3 or TRBV12-4 and TRBJ2-3; the match to TRBD2 covers 10 bases. Trimming removed 1 base from V and 5 bases from J; junction bases left unmatched: 6. The CDR3 runs 16 residues. This chain's CDR3 is CASSLGPSGGIDTQYF. The CDR3, as DNA: TGTGCCAGCAGTTTAGGTCCTAGCGGGGGTATAGATACGCAGTATTTT.

The chain recombines TRBV6-2 or TRBV6-3 with TRBJ1-1; 8 bases line up with TRBD1. With 5 bases clipped from V and 4 bases from J, the junction kept 6 bases outside the gene matches. The CDR3 sequence is 14 residues long. The germline CDR1 and CDR2 sequences are MNHEY and SVGEGT. The CDR3 protein is CASSPWTGPTEAFF. For the CDR3, the DNA is TGTGCCAGCAGTCCCTGGACAGGGCCCACTGAAGCTTTCTTT.

This clonotype has more than one count but fewer than ten. The chain has TRBV30 and TRBJ1-2, with a weak D call TRBD1 (6 bases). V shed 0 bases and J shed 8 bases, with 10 bases lying between them. This CDR3 is 12 amino acids long. Germline V CDR1 and CDR2: GTSNPN, SVGIG (reference sequence). The CDR3, as DNA: TGTGCCTGGAGTGTAGATGGGGGCGGCTACACCTTC. Amino acid sequence: CAWSVDGGGYTF.

The sample holds many counts of this clonotype. The chain has TRBV7-9 and TRBJ2-3, with a tentative D call TRBD1 (6 bases). CDR1 and CDR2 (germline): SEHNR, FQNEAQ (reference sequence). The CDR3 runs to 12 residues. V dropped 6 bases and J dropped 4 bases, with 8 bases sitting between them. In nucleotides, the CDR3 is TGTGCCAGCAGTCCAGGGGCAGATACGCAGTATTTT. Its translation: CASSPGADTQYF.

Ten or more counts support this clonotype. The CDR3 bases are TGTGCCACCGGAAGAGAATCTGGAAACACCATATATTTT. This encodes CATGRESGNTIYF. V usage is TRBV2 and J usage is TRBJ1-3; D gene uncertain. Deletions cut 10 bases from V and 1 base from J, with 11 bases between. Germline CDR1 SNHLY, CDR2 FYNNEI. The CDR3 has 13 residues. The variable domain in full, completed from reference TRBV2 and TRBJ1-3, reads EPEVTQTPSHQVTQMGQEVILRCVPISNHLYFYWYRQILGQKVEFLVSFYNNEISEKSEIFDDQFSVERPDGSNFTLKIRSTKLEDSAMYFCATGRESGNTIYFGEGSWLTVV.

This clonotype was picked up many times. This sequence joins TRBV3-1 and TRBJ2-7; D is perhaps TRBD1 (6 bases). CDR3 length equals 16 residues. Trimming removed 4 bases at V and 2 bases at J, with 18 bases between. Germline CDR1 and CDR2: LGHDT and YNNKEL (reference sequence). This CDR3 is CASSPVGRGSPYEQYF. CDR3 nucleotides: TGTGCCAGCAGCCCGGTGGGCAGGGGCTCACCCTACGAGCAGTACTTC.

J is TRBJ1-1 and V is TRBV20-1; tentatively, D is TRBD1 (5 bases). Per the germline V gene, CDR1 is DFQATT and CDR2 is SNEGSKA (reference sequence). Trimming removed 0 bases at V and 2 bases at J, with 7 bases between. The length of the CDR3 is 13 residues. As DNA, the CDR3 is TGCAGTGCTAGAGAGACAGTCAACACTGAAGCTTTCTTT. The encoded protein is CSARETVNTEAFF.